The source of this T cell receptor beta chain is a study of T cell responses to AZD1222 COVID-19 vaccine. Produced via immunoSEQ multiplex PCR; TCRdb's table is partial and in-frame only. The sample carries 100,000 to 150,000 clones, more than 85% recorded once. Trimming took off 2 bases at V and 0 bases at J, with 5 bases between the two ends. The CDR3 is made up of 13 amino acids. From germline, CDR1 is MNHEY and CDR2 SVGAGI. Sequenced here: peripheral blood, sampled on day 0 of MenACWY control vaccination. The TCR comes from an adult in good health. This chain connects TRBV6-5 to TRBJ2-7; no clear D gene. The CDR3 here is CASSYGFSYEQYF. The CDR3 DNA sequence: TGTGCCAGCAGTTACGGGTTCTCCTACGAGCAGTACTTC.